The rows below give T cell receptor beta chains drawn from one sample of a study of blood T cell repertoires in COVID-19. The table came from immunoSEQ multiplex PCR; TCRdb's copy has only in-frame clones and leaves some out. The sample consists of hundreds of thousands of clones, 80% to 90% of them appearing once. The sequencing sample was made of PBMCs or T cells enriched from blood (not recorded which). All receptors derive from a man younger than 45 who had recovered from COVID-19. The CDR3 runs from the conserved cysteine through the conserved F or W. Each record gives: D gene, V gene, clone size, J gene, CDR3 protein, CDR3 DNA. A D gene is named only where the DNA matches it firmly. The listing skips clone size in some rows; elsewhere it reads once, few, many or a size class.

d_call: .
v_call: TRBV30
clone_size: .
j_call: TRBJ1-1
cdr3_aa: CAWRLGTWNTEAFF
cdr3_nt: TGTGCCTGGCGATTGGGGACATGGAACACTGAAGCTTTCTTT

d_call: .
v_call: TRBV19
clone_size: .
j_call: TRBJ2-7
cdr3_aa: CASSERVSYEQYF
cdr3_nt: TGTGCCAGTAGTGAGCGGGTTTCCTACGAGCAGTACTTC

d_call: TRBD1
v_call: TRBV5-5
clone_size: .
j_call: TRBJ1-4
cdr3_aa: CASSAYPGQGNEKLFF
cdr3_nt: TGTGCCAGCAGCGCCTATCCGGGACAGGGTAATGAAAAACTGTTTTTT

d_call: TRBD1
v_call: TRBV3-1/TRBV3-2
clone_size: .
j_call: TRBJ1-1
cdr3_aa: CASSQPGGWAEAFF
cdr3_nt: TGTGCCAGCAGCCAGCCAGGGGGCTGGGCTGAAGCTTTCTTT

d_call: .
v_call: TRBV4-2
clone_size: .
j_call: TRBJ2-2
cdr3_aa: CASSQEPFSGTGELFF
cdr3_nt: TGTGCCAGCAGCCAAGAACCCTTCTCAGGGACCGGGGAGCTGTTTTTT

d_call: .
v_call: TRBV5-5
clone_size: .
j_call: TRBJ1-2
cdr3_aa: CASSLVGADGYTF
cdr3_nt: TGTGCCAGCAGCTTGGTGGGGGCGGATGGCTACACCTTC

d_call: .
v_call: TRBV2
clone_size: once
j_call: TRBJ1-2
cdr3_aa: CASSEAAAGLGYGYTF
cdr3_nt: TGTGCCAGCAGTGAAGCCGCCGCCGGGTTGGGTTATGGCTACACCTTC

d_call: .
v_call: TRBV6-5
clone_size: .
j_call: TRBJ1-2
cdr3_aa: CASSYSGALDDGYTF
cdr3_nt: TGTGCCAGCAGTTACTCGGGGGCCCTAGATGATGGCTACACCTTC

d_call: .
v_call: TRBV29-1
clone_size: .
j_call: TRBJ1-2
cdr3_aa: CSVETGLFGYTF
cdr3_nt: TGCAGCGTTGAGACAGGATTGTTTGGCTACACCTTC

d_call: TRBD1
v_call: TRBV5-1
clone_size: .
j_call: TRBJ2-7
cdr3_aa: CASSHTGAYEQYF
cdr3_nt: TGCGCCAGCAGCCACACAGGGGCCTACGAGCAGTACTTC

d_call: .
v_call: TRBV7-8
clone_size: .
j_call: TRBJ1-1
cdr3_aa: CASSLAADIGNTEAFF
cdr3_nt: TGTGCCAGCAGCTTAGCGGCGGACATCGGGAACACTGAAGCTTTCTTT

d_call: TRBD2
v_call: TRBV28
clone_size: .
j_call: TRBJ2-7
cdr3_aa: CASSLRLAGGPMIYEQYF
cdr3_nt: TGTGCCAGCAGTTTACGTCTAGCGGGAGGGCCGATGATATACGAGCAGTACTTC

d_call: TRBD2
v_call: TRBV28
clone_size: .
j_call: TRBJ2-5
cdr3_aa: CASSSGSGETQYF
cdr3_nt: TGTGCCAGCAGTAGCGGGAGTGGGGAGACCCAGTACTTC

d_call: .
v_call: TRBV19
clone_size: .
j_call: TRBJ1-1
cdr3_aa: CASQDQGLKDTEAFF
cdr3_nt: TGTGCCAGCCAAGACCAGGGGCTTAAGGACACTGAAGCTTTCTTT

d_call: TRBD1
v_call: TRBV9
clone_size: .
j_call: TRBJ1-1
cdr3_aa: CASSVSRGTAAFF
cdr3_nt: TGTGCCAGCAGCGTCAGTCGGGGGACAGCAGCTTTCTTT

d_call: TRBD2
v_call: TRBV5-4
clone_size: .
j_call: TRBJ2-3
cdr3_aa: CASRLASTDTQYF
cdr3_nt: TGTGCCAGCAGACTAGCGAGCACAGATACGCAGTATTTT

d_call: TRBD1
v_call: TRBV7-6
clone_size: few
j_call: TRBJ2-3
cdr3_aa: CASSPRTGLDTQYF
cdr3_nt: TGTGCCAGCAGCCCTCGGACAGGTTTGGATACGCAGTATTTT

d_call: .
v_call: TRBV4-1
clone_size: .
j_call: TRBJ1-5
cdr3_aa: CASSQDGRSNQPQHF
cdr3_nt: TGCGCCAGCAGCCAAGACGGTCGGAGCAATCAGCCCCAGCATTTT

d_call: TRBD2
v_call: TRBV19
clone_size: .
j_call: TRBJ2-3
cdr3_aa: CASSSPGLAGFLQYF
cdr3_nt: TGTGCCAGTAGTAGCCCGGGACTAGCGGGATTTCTGCAGTATTTT

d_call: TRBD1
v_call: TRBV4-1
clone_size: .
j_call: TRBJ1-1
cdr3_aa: CASSQDLGQGIMNTEAFF
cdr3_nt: TGCGCCAGCAGCCAAGATCTGGGACAGGGCATAATGAACACTGAAGCTTTCTTT

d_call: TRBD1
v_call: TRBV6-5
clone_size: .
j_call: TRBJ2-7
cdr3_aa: CASSSRDRFYEQYF
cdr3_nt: TGTGCCAGCAGTTCCCGGGACAGATTCTACGAGCAGTACTTC

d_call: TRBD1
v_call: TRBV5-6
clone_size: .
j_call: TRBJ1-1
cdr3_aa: CASSRQGAQDEAFF
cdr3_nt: TGTGCCAGCAGCCGACAGGGGGCGCAAGATGAAGCTTTCTTT

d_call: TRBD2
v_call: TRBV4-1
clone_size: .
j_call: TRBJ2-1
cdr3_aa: CASSQSSGKSSYNEQFF
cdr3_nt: TGCGCCAGCAGCCAGTCTAGCGGGAAGAGCTCCTACAATGAGCAGTTCTTC

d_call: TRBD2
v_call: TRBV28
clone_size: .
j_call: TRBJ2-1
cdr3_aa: CASKVAGVSYNEQFF
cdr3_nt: TGTGCCAGCAAGGTCGCGGGAGTTAGCTACAATGAGCAGTTCTTC

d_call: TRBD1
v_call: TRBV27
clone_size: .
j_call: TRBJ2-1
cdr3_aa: CASSNLQGYNEQFF
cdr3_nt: TGTGCCAGCAGTAACCTACAGGGGTACAATGAGCAGTTCTTC

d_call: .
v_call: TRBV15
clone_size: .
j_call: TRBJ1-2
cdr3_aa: CATSSMRAGYTF
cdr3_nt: TGTGCCACCAGCAGCATGAGGGCTGGCTACACCTTC

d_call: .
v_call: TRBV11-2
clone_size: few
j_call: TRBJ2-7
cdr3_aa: CASSLGFAGEQYF
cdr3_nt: TGTGCCAGCAGCTTAGGGTTCGCGGGCGAGCAGTACTTC

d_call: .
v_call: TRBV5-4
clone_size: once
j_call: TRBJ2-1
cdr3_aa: CASIPNRGSYNEQFF
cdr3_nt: TGTGCCAGCATACCGAATCGAGGGTCCTACAATGAGCAGTTCTTC

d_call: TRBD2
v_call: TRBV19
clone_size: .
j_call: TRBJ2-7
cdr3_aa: CASRPSGGPTYEQYF
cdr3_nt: TGTGCCAGTAGACCTAGCGGGGGCCCTACCTACGAGCAGTACTTC

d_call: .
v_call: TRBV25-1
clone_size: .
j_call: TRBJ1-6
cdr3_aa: CASSESGPPLHF
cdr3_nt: TGTGCCAGCAGTGAAAGTGGCCCACCCCTCCACTTT

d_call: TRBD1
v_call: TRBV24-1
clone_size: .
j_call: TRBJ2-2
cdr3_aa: CATSETGTGVTGELFF
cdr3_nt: TGTGCCACCAGTGAGACCGGGACAGGGGTCACCGGGGAGCTGTTTTTT

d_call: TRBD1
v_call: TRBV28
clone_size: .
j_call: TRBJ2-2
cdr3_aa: CASSPGQGADTGELFF
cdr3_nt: TGTGCCAGCAGTCCCGGACAGGGGGCCGACACCGGGGAGCTGTTTTTT

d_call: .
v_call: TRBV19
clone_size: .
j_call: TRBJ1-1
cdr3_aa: CASSWSGAPMNTEAFF
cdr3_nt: TGTGCCAGTAGTTGGTCAGGCGCCCCGATGAACACTGAAGCTTTCTTT

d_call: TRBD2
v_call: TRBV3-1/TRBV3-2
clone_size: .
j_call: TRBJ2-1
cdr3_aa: CASSQELAAYNEQFF
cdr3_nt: TGTGCCAGCAGCCAAGAACTAGCGGCCTACAATGAGCAGTTCTTC

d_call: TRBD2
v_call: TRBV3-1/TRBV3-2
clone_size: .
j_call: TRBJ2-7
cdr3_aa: CASSQEASGRYEQYF
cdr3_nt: TGTGCCAGCAGCCAAGAGGCTAGCGGGAGGTACGAGCAGTACTTC

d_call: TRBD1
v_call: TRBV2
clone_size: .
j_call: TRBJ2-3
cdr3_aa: CASSDDRGLSDTQYF
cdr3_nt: TGTGCCAGCAGTGATGACAGGGGCCTTTCAGATACGCAGTATTTT

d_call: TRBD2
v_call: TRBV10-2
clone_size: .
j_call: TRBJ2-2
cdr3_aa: CASSDRLAGGTGELFF
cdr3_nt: TGCGCCAGCAGTGATAGGCTAGCGGGAGGGACCGGGGAGCTGTTTTTT

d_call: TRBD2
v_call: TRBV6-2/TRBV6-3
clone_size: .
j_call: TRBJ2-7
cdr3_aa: CASSYVAGVHLAYEQYF
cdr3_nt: TGTGCCAGCAGTTACGTAGCGGGAGTTCATTTAGCCTACGAGCAGTACTTC

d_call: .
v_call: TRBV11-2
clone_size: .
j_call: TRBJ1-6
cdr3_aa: CASRRQDSPLHF
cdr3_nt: TGTGCCAGCAGGCGACAAGATTCACCCCTCCACTTT

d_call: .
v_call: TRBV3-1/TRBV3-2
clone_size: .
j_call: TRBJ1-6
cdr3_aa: CASSQPGGLDSPLHF
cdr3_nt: TGTGCCAGCAGCCAACCCGGCGGGTTGGATTCACCCCTCCACTTT

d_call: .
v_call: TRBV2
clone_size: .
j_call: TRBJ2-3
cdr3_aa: CASSELVSLADTQYF
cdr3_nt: TGTGCCAGCAGTGAATTGGTGTCCCTAGCAGATACGCAGTATTTT

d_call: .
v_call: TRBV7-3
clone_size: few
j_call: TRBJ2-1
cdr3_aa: CASSPGLNNEQFF
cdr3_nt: TGTGCCAGCAGCCCCGGACTGAACAATGAGCAGTTCTTC

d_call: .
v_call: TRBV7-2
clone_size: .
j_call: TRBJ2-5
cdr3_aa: CASRTKGQETQYF
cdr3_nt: TGTGCCAGCAGAACCAAGGGGCAAGAGACCCAGTACTTC

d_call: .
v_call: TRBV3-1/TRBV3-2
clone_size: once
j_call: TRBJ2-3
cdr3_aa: CASSQPGTDTQYF
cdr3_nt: TGTGCCAGCAGCCAACCGGGGACAGATACGCAGTATTTT

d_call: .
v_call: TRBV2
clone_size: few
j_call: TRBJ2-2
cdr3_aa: CASSATPNTGELFF
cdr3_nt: TGTGCCAGCAGTGCGACACCGAACACCGGGGAGCTGTTTTTT

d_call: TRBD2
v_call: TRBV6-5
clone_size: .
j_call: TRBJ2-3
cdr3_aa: CAIRTSGSTDTQYF
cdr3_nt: TGTGCCATACGGACTAGCGGGAGCACAGATACGCAGTATTTT